Given below is one T cell receptor (beta chain) in context. This entry comes from a study of blood T cell repertoires in COVID-19. Across the study: Whether acute or convalescent, the COVID-19 samples came from the United States, Italy and Spain. From T cells, B-cell-depleted T cells, or PBMCs came the material, which was cDNA or gDNA.

Source study methods: Amplification of reference gene primers was used by the study to estimate nucleated cell counts. TCRdb's table, derived via immunoSEQ multiplex PCR, lists solely in-frame clones and lacks some. V, J and clone size are those of that table, while D and trimming were read from the DNA. The sample comprises some 50,000 clones, about nine tenths of which are singletons, and 6.2% rests with the top ten. This CDR3 comprises 15 residues. The sequenced sample was peripheral blood. The TCR sequence derives from a man between 40 and 49 years old with acute or convalescent COVID-19. This chain uses TRBV21-1 with TRBJ2-2; the table's D call of TRBD1 was not tested on the DNA. TRBV21-1 is designated a pseudogene. CDR3 sequence reads: CASSSEGGRAGELFF. The CDR3 coding sequence is TGTGCCAGCAGCAGCGAAGGGGGCCGCGCCGGGGAGCTGTTTTTT.